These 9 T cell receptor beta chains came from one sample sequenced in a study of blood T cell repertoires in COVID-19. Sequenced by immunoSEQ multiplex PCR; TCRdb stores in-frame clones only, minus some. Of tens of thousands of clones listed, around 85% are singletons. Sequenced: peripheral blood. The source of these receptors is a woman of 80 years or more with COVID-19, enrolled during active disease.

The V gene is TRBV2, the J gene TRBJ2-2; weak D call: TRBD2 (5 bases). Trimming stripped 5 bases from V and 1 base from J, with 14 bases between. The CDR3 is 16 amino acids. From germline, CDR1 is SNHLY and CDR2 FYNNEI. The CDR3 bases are TGTGCCAGCAGTACACAAGCGGTCCAGAACACCGGGGAGCTGTTTTTT. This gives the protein CASSTQAVQNTGELFF.

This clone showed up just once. Here the CDR3 DNA reads TGTGCCTGGAGTTTCGTCGGGGGGCCCACAGATACGCAGTATTTT. Encoded protein: CAWSFVGGPTDTQYF. The chain joins TRBV30 to TRBJ2-3, with D maybe TRBD2 (7 bases). Trimming pared 2 bases from V and 2 bases from J, leaving 14 bases between. The CDR3 spans 15 residues. Germline V gene data show CDR1 as GTSNPN and CDR2 as SVGIG (reference sequence).

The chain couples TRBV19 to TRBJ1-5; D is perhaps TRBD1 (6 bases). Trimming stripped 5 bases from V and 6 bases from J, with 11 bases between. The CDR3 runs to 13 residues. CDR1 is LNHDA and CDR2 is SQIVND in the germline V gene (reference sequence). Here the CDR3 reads CASSLAGVQPQHF. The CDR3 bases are TGTGCCAGTAGTCTCGCAGGGGTTCAGCCCCAGCATTTT.

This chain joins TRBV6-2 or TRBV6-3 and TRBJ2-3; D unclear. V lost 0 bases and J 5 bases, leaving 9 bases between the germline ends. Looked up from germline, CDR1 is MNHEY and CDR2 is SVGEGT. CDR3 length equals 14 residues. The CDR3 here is CASSYSTRLDTQYF. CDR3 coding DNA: TGTGCCAGCAGTTACTCGACCAGACTAGATACGCAGTATTTT.

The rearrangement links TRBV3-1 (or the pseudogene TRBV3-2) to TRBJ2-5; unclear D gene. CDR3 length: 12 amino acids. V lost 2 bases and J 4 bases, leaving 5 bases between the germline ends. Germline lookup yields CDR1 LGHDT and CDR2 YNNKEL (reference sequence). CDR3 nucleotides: TGTGCCAGCAGCCAACTCCGAGAGACCCAGTACTTC. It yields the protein CASSQLRETQYF.

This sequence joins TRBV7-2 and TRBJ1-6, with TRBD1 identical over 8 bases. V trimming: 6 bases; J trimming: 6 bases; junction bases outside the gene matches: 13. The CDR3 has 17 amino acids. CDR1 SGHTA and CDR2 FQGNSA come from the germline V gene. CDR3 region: CASRSMLVTGANSPLHF. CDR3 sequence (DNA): TGTGCCAGCAGGTCGATGTTAGTGACAGGGGCTAATTCACCCCTCCACTTT.

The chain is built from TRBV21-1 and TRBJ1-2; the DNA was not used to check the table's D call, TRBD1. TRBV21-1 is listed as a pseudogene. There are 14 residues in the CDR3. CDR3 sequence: CASSKARTGTGYTF. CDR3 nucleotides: TGTGCCAGCAGCAAAGCCCGGACAGGGACTGGCTACACCTTC.

CDR3 sequence reads: CASRYARTGGADTQYF. CDR3 in DNA: TGTGCCAGCAGATACGCCCGGACAGGGGGGGCAGATACGCAGTATTTT. V is TRBV5-4 and J is TRBJ2-3, with 10 nucleotides matching TRBD1. V lost 5 bases, J lost 4 bases, and 10 bases stayed unmatched. CDR1 SGHNT and CDR2 YYREEE come from the germline V gene (reference sequence). The CDR3 is 16 amino acids. Combining the CDR3 with reference TRBV5-4 and TRBJ2-3 gives the whole variable domain ETGVTQSPTHLIKTRGQQVTLRCSSQSGHNTVSWYQQALGQGPQFIFQYYREEENGRGNFPPRFSGLQFPNYSSELNVNALELDDSALYLCASRYARTGGADTQYFGPGTRLTVL.

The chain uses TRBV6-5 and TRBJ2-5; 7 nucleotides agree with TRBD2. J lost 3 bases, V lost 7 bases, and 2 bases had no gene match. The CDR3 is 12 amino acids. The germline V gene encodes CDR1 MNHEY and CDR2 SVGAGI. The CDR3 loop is CASMAGEETQYF. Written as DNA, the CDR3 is TGTGCCAGCATGGCGGGGGAAGAGACCCAGTACTTC.